The entry below describes one T cell receptor beta chain. Its antigen remains unidentified. This table comes from immunoSEQ multiplex PCR, and its TCRdb copy is limited to in-frame clones, with some not included. The top ten clones hold 2.5% to 3% of a sample with over 400,000 clones, 75% to 90% of them seen once. The sample's treatment: about 20 received Ad26.COV2.S at low or high dose, single or two shots; roughly 5 received placebo; per-sample allocation not given. The samples date from day 63 after the first vaccine or placebo injection. The sample is drawn from a study of Ad26.COV2.S vaccination and SARS-CoV-2 variants. The CDR3 extends over 14 amino acids. The germline V gene encodes CDR1 SEHNR and CDR2 FQNEAQ (reference sequence). The V gene lost 5 bases and the J gene lost 8 bases, with 15 bases spanning the gap. Study-wide findings and caveats: Reportedly, spike-specific CD8+ and CD4+ T cell responses achieved substantial breadth once vaccination had taken place.

Here the sequenced sample was peripheral blood, taken in a trial of Ad26.COV2.S vaccine versus placebo. V gene TRBV7-9 combines with J gene TRBJ1-4; no definite D call. The sequence derives from a person between 18 and 65 years old who received the Ad26.COV2.S COVID-19 vaccine or a placebo. Here the CDR3 reads CASSRRGSREKLFF. CDR3 DNA: TGTGCCAGCAGCCGCAGAGGCTCAAGGGAAAAACTGTTTTTT.